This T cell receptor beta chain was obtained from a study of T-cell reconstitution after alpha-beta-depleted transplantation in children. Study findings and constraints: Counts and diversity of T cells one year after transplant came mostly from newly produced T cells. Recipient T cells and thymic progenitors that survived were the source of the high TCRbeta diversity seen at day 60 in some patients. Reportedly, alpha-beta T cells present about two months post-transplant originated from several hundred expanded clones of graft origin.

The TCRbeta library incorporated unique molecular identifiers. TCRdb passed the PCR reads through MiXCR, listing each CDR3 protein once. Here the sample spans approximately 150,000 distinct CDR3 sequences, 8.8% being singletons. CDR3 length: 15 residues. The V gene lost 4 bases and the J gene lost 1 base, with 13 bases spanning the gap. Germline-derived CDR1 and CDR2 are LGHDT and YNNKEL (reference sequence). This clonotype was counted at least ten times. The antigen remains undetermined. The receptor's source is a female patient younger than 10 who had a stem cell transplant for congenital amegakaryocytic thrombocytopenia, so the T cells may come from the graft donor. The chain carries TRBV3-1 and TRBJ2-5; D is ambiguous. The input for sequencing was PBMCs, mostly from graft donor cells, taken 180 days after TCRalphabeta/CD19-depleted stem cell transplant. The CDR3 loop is CASSLYEQTQETQYF. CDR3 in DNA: TGTGCCAGCAGCCTCTACGAGCAGACCCAAGAGACCCAGTACTTC.